These 6 T cell receptor beta chains were sequenced from one sample in a study of shared clonotypes between healthy human individuals. Assay: immunoSEQ multiplex PCR; the TCRdb copy retains only in-frame clones and omits some. Among roughly 2.2 million clones listed, roughly 90% were seen once. Sequences were obtained from naive CD4+ T cells from PBMCs. Subset given: CD45RA+ positively selected. The receptors shown here come from a man between 18 and 29 years old in good health. Some clones in this sample may be carry-over from other donors' samples.

This chain uses TRBV2 with TRBJ1-5, with 7 positions matching TRBD1. Germline V gene lookup returns CDR1 SNHLY and CDR2 FYNNEI. CDR3 length: 15 residues. V shed 8 bases and J 2 bases; nucleotides not matched to a gene: 9. CDR3 in DNA: TGTGCCAGCGCAAGCAGGGGGACGGGCAATCAGCCCCAGCATTTT. Its translation: CASASRGTGNQPQHF.

In regard to this clone: Different DNA sequences within this sample yield the same CDR3. The chain joins TRBV7-2 to TRBJ2-2; perhaps TRBD1 as D (5 bases). This CDR3 has 13 amino acids. V lost 4 bases, J lost 4 bases, and 7 bases lay in between. CDR1 SGHTA and CDR2 FQGNSA come from the germline V gene. CDR3 in DNA: TGTGCCAGCAGCTCTAGGGGCACCGGGGAGCTGTTTTTT. Protein: CASSSRGTGELFF.

V gene TRBV15 combines with J gene TRBJ2-1; 13 bases match TRBD2. V trimming: 6 bases; J trimming: 8 bases; junction bases outside the gene matches: 7. In germline, CDR1 is LNHNV, CDR2 YYDKDF (reference sequence). This CDR3 is 15 amino acids long. In nucleotides, the CDR3 is TGTGCCACCAGTAAACTAGCGGGAGGGGGAGATGAGCAGTTCTTC. Amino acids: CATSKLAGGGDEQFF.

V gene TRBV7-9 combines with J gene TRBJ1-1; 9 bases map to TRBD1. Germline assignment: CDR1 SEHNR and CDR2 FQNEAQ (reference sequence). This CDR3 is built from 17 residues. V was pared by 1 base and J by 2 bases, with 8 bases of the junction left unmatched. The CDR3 loop reads CASSLDQGQGSNTEAFF. CDR3 bases: TGTGCCAGCAGCTTAGATCAGGGACAGGGAAGCAACACTGAAGCTTTCTTT.

The chain joins TRBV6-5 to TRBJ2-5; the D gene is possibly TRBD1 (6 bases). From germline, CDR1 is MNHEY and CDR2 SVGAGI. Trimming pared 6 bases from V and 0 bases from J, leaving 11 bases between. This CDR3 has 14 amino acids. The CDR3 loop reads CASRPGTHQETQYF. CDR3 nucleotide sequence: TGTGCCAGCAGACCCGGGACACACCAAGAGACCCAGTACTTC.

The rearrangement joins TRBV5-1 to TRBJ2-3; D might be TRBD2 (5 bases). The V end lost 0 bases, the J end lost 2 bases, and 13 bases lay between the germline ends. The CDR3 runs to 16 residues. Germline lookup yields CDR1 SGHRS and CDR2 YFSETQ. The CDR3 bases are TGCGCCAGCAGCTTGGACTTGGCGGGCGTCACAGATACGCAGTATTTT. This encodes CASSLDLAGVTDTQYF.